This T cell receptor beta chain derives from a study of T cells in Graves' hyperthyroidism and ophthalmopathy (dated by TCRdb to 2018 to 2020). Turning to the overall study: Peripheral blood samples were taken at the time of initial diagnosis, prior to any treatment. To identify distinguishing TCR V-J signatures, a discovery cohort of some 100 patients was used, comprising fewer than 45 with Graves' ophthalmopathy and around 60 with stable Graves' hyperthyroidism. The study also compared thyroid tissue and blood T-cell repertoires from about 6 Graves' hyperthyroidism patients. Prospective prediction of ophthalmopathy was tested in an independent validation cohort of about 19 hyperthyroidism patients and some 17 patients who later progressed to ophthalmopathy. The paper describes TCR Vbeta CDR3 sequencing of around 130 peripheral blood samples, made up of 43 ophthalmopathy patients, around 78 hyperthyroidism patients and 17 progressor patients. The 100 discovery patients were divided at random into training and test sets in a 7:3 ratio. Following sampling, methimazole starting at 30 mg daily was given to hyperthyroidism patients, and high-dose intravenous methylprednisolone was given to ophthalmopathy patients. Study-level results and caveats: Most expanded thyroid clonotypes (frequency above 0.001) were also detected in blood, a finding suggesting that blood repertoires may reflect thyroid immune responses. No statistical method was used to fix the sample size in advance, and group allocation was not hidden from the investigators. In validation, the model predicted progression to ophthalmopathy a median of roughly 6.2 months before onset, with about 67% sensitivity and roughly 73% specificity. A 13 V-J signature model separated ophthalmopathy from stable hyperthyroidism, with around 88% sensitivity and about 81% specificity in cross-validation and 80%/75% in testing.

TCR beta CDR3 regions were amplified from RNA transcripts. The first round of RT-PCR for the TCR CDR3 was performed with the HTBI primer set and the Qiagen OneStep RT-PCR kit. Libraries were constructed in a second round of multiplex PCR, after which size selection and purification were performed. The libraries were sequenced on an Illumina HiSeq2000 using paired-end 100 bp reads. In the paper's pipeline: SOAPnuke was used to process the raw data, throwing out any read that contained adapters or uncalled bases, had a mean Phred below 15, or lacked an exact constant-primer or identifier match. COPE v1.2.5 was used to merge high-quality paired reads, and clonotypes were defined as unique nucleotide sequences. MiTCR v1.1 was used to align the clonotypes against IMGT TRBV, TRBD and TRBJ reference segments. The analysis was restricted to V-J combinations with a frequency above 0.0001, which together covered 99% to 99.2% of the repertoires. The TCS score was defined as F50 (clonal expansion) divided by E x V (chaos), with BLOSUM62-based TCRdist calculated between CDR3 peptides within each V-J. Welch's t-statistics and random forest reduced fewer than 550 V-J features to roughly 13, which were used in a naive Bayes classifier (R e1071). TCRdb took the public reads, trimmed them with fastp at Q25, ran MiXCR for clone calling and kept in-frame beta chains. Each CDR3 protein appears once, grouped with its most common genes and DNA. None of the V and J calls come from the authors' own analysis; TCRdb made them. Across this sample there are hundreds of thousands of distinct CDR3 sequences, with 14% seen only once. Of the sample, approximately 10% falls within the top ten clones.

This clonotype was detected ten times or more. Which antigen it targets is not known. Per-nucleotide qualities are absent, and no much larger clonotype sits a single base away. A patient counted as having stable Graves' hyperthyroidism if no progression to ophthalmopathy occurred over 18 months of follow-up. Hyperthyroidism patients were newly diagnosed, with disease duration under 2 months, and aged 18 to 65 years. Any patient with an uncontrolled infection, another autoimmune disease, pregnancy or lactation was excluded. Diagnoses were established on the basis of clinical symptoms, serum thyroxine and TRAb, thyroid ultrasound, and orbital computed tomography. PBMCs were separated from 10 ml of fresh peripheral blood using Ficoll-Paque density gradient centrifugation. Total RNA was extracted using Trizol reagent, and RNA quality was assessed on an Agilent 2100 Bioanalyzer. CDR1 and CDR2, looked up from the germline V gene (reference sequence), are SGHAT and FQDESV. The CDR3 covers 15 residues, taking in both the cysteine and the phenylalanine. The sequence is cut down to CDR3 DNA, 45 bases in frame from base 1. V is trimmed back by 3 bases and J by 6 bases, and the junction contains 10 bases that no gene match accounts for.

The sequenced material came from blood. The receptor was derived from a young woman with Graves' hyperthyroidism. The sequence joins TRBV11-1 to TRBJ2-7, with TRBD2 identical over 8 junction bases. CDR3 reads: CASSLPPGLASEQYF. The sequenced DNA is TGTGCCAGCAGCTTGCCCCCAGGACTAGCCTCCGAGCAGTACTTC.